A few counts support the clone carrying this T cell receptor (beta chain). What it binds is not known. This entry belongs to a study of T cell responses to AZD1222 COVID-19 vaccine. On the study more broadly: Doses given second, at about 4 or about 12 weeks, were pooled. Study-level results: The reported proportion of spike-specific TCRs targeting unmutated variant regions was nearly half. The donor cohort was predominantly white British with a female majority, and clonal diversity may have been underestimated. CD4 TCRs associated with vaccination spanned spike, dominating at 160-218 and 743-854.

Clones were read by immunoSEQ multiplex PCR, and TCRdb kept only the in-frame ones, dropping some. The data hold over 120,000 clones, with around 90% observed a single time. This specimen consisted of peripheral blood, obtained on day 0 of AZD1222 vaccination. The clonotype was recovered from an adult in good health.

The CDR3 spells CASSHITGEQETQYF. CDR3 nucleotides: TGTGCCAGCAGCCATATCACAGGAGAGCAAGAGACCCAGTACTTC. V gene TRBV6-5 combines with J gene TRBJ2-5, with D maybe TRBD1 (5 bases). Deletions cut 6 bases from V and 2 bases from J, with 16 bases between. CDR3 length equals 15 residues. Looked up from germline, CDR1 is MNHEY and CDR2 is SVGAGI.